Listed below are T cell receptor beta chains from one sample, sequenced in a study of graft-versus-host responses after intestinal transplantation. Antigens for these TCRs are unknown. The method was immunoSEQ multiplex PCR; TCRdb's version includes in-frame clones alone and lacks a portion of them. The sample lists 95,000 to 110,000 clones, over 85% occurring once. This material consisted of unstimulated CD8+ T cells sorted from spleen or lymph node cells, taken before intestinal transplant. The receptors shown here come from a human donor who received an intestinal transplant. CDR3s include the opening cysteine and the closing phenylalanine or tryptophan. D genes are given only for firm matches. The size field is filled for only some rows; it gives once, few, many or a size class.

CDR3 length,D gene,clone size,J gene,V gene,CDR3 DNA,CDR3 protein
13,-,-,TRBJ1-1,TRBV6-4,TGTGCCAGCAGTGAGGGGGGGAACACTGAAGCTTTCTTT,CASSEGGNTEAFF
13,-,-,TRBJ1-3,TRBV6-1,TGTGCCAGCAGCGTGCCCCCCGGTTACACCATATATTTT,CASSVPPGYTIYF
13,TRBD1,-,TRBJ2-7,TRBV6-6,TGTGCCAGTTGTGGACAGGGGTTGTACGAGCAGTACTTC,CASCGQGLYEQYF
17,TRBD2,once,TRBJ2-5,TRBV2,TGTGCCAGCACCCAGGGGAGTAGCGGGGGGAAACAAGAGACCCAGTACTTC,CASTQGSSGGKQETQYF
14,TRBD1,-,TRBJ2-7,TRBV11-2,TGTGCCAGCAGCTTCGGGACAGGGGCCTACGAGCAGTACTTC,CASSFGTGAYEQYF
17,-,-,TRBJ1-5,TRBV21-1,TGTGCCAGCAGGGGCGCAATAGCTACTTGGCATCATCAGCCCCAGCATTTT,CASRGAIATWHHQPQHF
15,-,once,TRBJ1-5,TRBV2,TGTGCCAGCTCCGGGGAGGGGTATAGCAATCAGCCCCAGCATTTT,CASSGEGYSNQPQHF
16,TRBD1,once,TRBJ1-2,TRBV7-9,TGTGCCAGCAGCTTAGCTCGGGACAGGGGTGATGGTGGCTACACCTTC,CASSLARDRGDGGYTF
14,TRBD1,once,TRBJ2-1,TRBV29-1,TGCAGCGTGCCCCGACAGGGGTATCCCAATGAGCAGTTCTTC,CSVPRQGYPNEQFF
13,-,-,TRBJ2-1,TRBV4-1,TGCGCCAGCAGCCCTTCCGTAGATAATGAGCAGTTCTTC,CASSPSVDNEQFF
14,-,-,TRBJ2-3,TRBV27,TGTGCCAGCAGTTTCGGAGCGAGCACAGATACGCAGTATTTT,CASSFGASTDTQYF
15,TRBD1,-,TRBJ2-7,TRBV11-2,TGTGCCAGCAGCCGGACAGGGGGATCTCTCGACGAGCAGTACTTC,CASSRTGGSLDEQYF
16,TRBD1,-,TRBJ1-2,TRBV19,TGTGCCAGTAGTCAGAACCAGGGGGGCGGCCTCTATGGCTACACCTTC,CASSQNQGGGLYGYTF
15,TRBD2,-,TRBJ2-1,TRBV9,TGTGCCAGCAGTGGCCGCGGGGGGACCTACAATGAGCAGTTCTTC,CASSGRGGTYNEQFF
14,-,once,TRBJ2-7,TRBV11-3,TGTGCCAGCAGCTTATATTCGACGCCTGGCGAGCAGTACTTC,CASSLYSTPGEQYF
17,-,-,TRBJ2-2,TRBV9,TGTGCCAGCAGCGGATCAGGGGGGACTATTCACACCGGGGAGCTGTTTTTT,CASSGSGGTIHTGELFF
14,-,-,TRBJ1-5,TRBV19,TGTGCCAGTAGTATTTTGGGGAGCAATCAGCCCCAGCATTTT,CASSILGSNQPQHF
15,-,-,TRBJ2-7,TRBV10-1,TGCGCCAGCAGTGAATACCGGGACGGGATATACGAGCAGTACTTC,CASSEYRDGIYEQYF
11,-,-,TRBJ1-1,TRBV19,TGTGCCAGTACTTGGGGTACTGAAGCTTTCTTT,CASTWGTEAFF
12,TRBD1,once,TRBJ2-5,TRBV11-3,TGTGCCAGCCAGGGGGAAGGAGAGACCCAGTACTTC,CASQGEGETQYF
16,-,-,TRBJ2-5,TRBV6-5,TGTGCCAGCAGTTACTCGGCCACCCTGGGAGGAGAGACCCAGTACTTC,CASSYSATLGGETQYF
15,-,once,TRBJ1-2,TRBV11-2,TGTGCCAGCAGCTTAGATGGGTACTCAAACTATGGCTACACCTTC,CASSLDGYSNYGYTF
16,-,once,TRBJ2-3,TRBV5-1,TGCGCCAGCAGCCCGTCTGAGGGGCCGAACACAGATACGCAGTATTTT,CASSPSEGPNTDTQYF
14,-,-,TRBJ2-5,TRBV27,TGTGCCAGCGGTAAACTTGACGGCCAAGAGACCCAGTACTTC,CASGKLDGQETQYF
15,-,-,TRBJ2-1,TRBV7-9,TGTGCCAGCAGCCCCCGCGTGGGGGAATACAATGAGCAGTTCTTC,CASSPRVGEYNEQFF
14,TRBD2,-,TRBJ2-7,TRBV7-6,TGTGCCAGCAGTCGACTAGCGGGGTCCTACGAGCAGTACTTC,CASSRLAGSYEQYF
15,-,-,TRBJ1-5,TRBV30,TGTGCCTGGAGTGTGGGGACCCCTAGCAATCAGCCCCAGCATTTT,CAWSVGTPSNQPQHF
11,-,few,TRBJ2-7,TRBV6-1,TGTGCCAGCAGTGAAGCCAGACTCATAGACTTC,CASSEARLIDF
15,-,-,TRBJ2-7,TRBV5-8,TGTGCCAGCAGGGATCAGGGACCGCCATTCTACGAGCAGTACTTC,CASRDQGPPFYEQYF
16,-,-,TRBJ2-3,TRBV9,TGTGCCAGCAGCGTAGTTTCTTCTTCTAGCACAGATACGCAGTATTTT,CASSVVSSSSTDTQYF
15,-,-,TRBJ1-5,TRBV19,TGTGCCAGTAGTATTAAGGGGGGTCTAGGACAGCCCCAGCATTTT,CASSIKGGLGQPQHF
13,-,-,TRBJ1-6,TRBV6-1,TGTGCCAGCACCGGGAAGCTTAATTCACCCCTCCACTTT,CASTGKLNSPLHF
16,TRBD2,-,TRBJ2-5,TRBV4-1,TGCGCCAGCAGCCAAATTTCAAGGGGCGGGGGGGAGACCCAGTACTTC,CASSQISRGGGETQYF
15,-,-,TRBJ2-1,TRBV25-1,TGTGCCAGCAGCCTTCGTTCGCGGAGAGACAATGAGCAGTTCTTC,CASSLRSRRDNEQFF
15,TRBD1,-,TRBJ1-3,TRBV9,TGTGCCAGCAGCGAACGACAGGGTGGTGGAAACACCATATATTTT,CASSERQGGGNTIYF
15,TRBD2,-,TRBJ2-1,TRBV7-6,TGTGCCAGCAGCGATAGCGGGGGGACCTACAATGAGCAGTTCTTC,CASSDSGGTYNEQFF